Below are 30 T cell receptor beta chains sequenced from a single sample in a study of cytomegalovirus exposure and HLA in healthy donors. Researchers ran the PCR with 60 Vbeta and 13 Jbeta primers. Produced via immunoSEQ multiplex PCR; TCRdb's table is partial and in-frame only. The data show approximately 190,000 clones, about 80% seen once. What was sequenced was PBMCs. These receptors all stem from a woman in her forties or fifties in good health and CMV-seropositive.

This rearrangement joins TRBV6-5 to TRBJ1-2; the match to TRBD1 covers 8 bases. The germline V gene has CDR1 MNHEY and CDR2 SVGAGI. V lost 2 bases to trimming and J lost 4 bases; unmatched junction nucleotides: 0. This CDR3 region has 13 residues. CDR3 nucleotide sequence: TGTGCCAGCAGTTACGACAGGGGCTATGGCTACACCTTC. It codes for CASSYDRGYGYTF.

CDR3 sequence: CASSSVPGQGGWDNYGYTF. Written as DNA, the CDR3 is TGTGCCAGCAGCTCAGTCCCGGGACAGGGCGGCTGGGATAACTATGGCTACACCTTC. This rearrangement joins TRBV5-5 to TRBJ1-2, with TRBD1 identical over 9 bases. Germline values: CDR1 SGHKS, CDR2 YYEKEE (reference sequence). V gave up 3 bases and J gave up 1 base; unmatched junction bases: 16. The CDR3 contains 19 residues. The full variable domain, its missing parts supplied by reference TRBV5-5 and TRBJ1-2, is DAGVTQSPTHLIKTRGQQVTLRCSPISGHKSVSWYQQVLGQGPQFIFQYYEKEERGRGNFPDRFSARQFPNYSSELNVNALLLGDSALYLCASSSVPGQGGWDNYGYTFGSGTRLTVV.

The chain is built from TRBV25-1 and TRBJ1-2; 9 bases match TRBD1. CDR3 length equals 16 residues. Germline CDR1 and CDR2: MGHDK and SYGVNS. Trimming cost V 0 bases and J 4 bases; bases outside gene matches: 6. The CDR3 here is CASSEYGGTGTYGYTF. As DNA, the CDR3 is TGTGCCAGCAGTGAATACGGGGGGACAGGGACCTATGGCTACACCTTC.

The chain has TRBV2 and TRBJ1-1; D remains ambiguous. CDR1 and CDR2 from the germline V gene are SNHLY and FYNNEI. The CDR3 has 12 amino acids. Trimming removed 8 bases from V and 1 base from J, with 8 bases in between. The CDR3 nucleotides are TGTGCCAGCGAACTCCGGAACACTGAAGCTTTCTTT. This translates into CASELRNTEAFF.

The rearrangement uses TRBV19 and TRBJ2-1, with 10 bases that match TRBD2. CDR3 length: 13 amino acids. CDR1 and CDR2 (germline): LNHDA, SQIVND (reference sequence). Germline trimming cut 5 bases from V and 9 bases from J; bases unmatched to any gene: 4. The CDR3 nucleotides are TGTGCCAGTAGTCCGGGACTAGCGACTGAGCAGTTCTTC. This sequence encodes CASSPGLATEQFF.

The chain carries TRBV6-1 and TRBJ2-5, with D uncertain. The ends were cut back, 3 bases at V and 7 bases at J, with 12 bases in the middle. The CDR3 has 13 residues. CDR1 is MNHNS, CDR2 SASEGT, per germline. CDR3 amino acids: CASSDPIAGTQYF. The CDR3 bases are TGTGCCAGCAGTGATCCGATCGCCGGGACCCAGTACTTC.

The chain joins TRBV28 to TRBJ1-5, with 7 bases fitting TRBD1. CDR1 is MDHEN, CDR2 SYDVKM, per germline. This CDR3 is built from 15 residues. Germline trimming cut 4 bases from V and 5 bases from J; bases unmatched to any gene: 8. CDR3 loop: CASSSDRARHQPQHF. The DNA of the CDR3 is TGTGCCAGCAGTTCCGACAGGGCGAGGCATCAGCCCCAGCATTTT.

The rearrangement joins TRBV9 to TRBJ1-4; weak D call: TRBD1 (5 bases). The CDR3 is 14 residues long. Germline CDR1 and CDR2: SGDLS and YYNGEE. Trimming stripped 3 bases from V and 2 bases from J, with 8 bases between. The CDR3 coding sequence is TGTGCCAGCAGCGGGTCAGGGACTAATGAAAAACTGTTTTTT. This gives the protein CASSGSGTNEKLFF.

Remarks on this clone: Sequence at one end of the junction differs from germline and may be a read error. The genes are TRBV5-5 and TRBJ2-1; possibly TRBD1 for D (6 bases). The germline V gene has CDR1 SGHKS and CDR2 YYEKEE (reference sequence). The CDR3 has 17 amino acids. For the CDR3, the DNA is TGTGCCAGAAGCTTGGAACTACAGGGTGGGATTGACAATGAGCAGTTCTTC. Amino acid sequence: CARSLELQGGIDNEQFF.

The chain has TRBV5-4 and TRBJ2-1; 8 positions agree with TRBD2. CDR1 and CDR2 from the germline V gene are SGHNT and YYREEE (reference sequence). The CDR3 runs 16 residues. The trim removed 3 bases at V and 6 bases at J, leaving 11 bases unmatched. The CDR3: CASSSRGGVGSNEQFF. CDR3 nucleotide sequence: TGTGCCAGCAGCTCCCGGGGGGGAGTCGGAAGCAATGAGCAGTTCTTC.

Of note for this clone: At one of its ends the junction is not consistent with the germline gene, which may arise from a read error. The sample contains more than one DNA sequence encoding this CDR3. This chain uses TRBV2 with TRBJ1-5; TRBD1 matches at 7 bases. The CDR3 consists of 15 residues. Germline assignment: CDR1 SNHLY and CDR2 FYNNEI. The CDR3 DNA sequence: TGTGCCAGCATCGAAGCTGGGCAGGGGGGATCTCCCCAGCACTTT. As protein: CASIEAGQGGSPQHF. The whole variable domain, filled in from reference TRBV2 and TRBJ1-5, reads EPEVTQTPSHQVTQMGQEVILRCVPISNHLYFYWYRQILGQKVEFLVSFYNNEISEKSEIFDDQFSVERPDGSNFTLKIRSTKLEDSAMYFCASIEAGQGGSPQHFGDGTRLSIL.

This chain links TRBV9 with TRBJ2-1; 10 bases map to TRBD2. In germline, CDR1 is SGDLS, CDR2 YYNGEE. V was clipped by 0 bases and J by 7 bases; unmatched bases: 4. The CDR3 is made up of 15 amino acids. CDR3 sequence: CASSVESGGANEQFF. The CDR3 DNA is TGTGCCAGCAGCGTAGAGAGCGGGGGGGCAAATGAGCAGTTCTTC.

The chain is built from TRBV6-1 and TRBJ2-7, with D perhaps TRBD2 (6 bases). The CDR3 runs to 11 residues. Germline V gene lookup returns CDR1 MNHNS and CDR2 SASEGT. Trimming stripped 10 bases from V and 3 bases from J, with 10 bases between. The CDR3, as DNA: TGTGCCACGGGGGACCGCTACGAGCAGTACTTC. Its translation is CATGDRYEQYF.

The V call is TRBV19, the J call TRBJ2-7; 9 bases line up with TRBD1. V lost 4 bases, J lost 2 bases, and 3 bases stayed unmatched. The germline V gene encodes CDR1 LNHDA and CDR2 SQIVND (reference sequence). CDR3 length: 14 residues. Written as DNA, the CDR3 is TGTGCCAGTAGTAGGGGACAGGGCGCCTACGAGCAGTACTTC. As protein: CASSRGQGAYEQYF.

V is TRBV30 and J is TRBJ1-2; no clear D gene. The CDR3 spans 11 residues. CDR1 GTSNPN and CDR2 SVGIG come from the germline V gene (reference sequence). Trimming stripped 4 bases from V and 5 bases from J, with 8 bases between. CDR3 in amino acids: CAWNDFYGYTF. CDR3 DNA: TGTGCCTGGAATGACTTTTATGGCTACACCTTC.

The rearrangement joins TRBV19 to TRBJ2-3; D not resolved. CDR3 length: 14 amino acids. With 4 bases removed from V and 2 bases from J, the gap between germline ends came to 10 bases. Germline lookup yields CDR1 LNHDA and CDR2 SQIVND (reference sequence). DNA of the CDR3: TGTGCCAGTAGTACCGAGGAGATCACAGATACGCAGTATTTT. Protein: CASSTEEITDTQYF.

The rearrangement joins TRBV5-4 to TRBJ1-1, with TRBD1 matching 8 bases. J was trimmed by 1 base and V by 4 bases; bases with no gene match: 3. This CDR3 region has 14 residues. Germline V gives CDR1 SGHNT, CDR2 YYREEE (reference sequence). The CDR3 sequence: CASSRGQENTEAFF. The CDR3 DNA reads TGTGCCAGCAGCCGGGGACAGGAGAACACTGAAGCTTTCTTT.

This clone turned up a few times. The chain links TRBV7-9 to TRBJ2-1; weak D call: TRBD2 (6 bases). Germline V CDR1 and CDR2: SEHNR, FQNEAQ (reference sequence). This CDR3 comprises 15 residues. V was cut by 8 bases and J by 8 bases, with 22 bases left in between. Here the CDR3 reads CASLKEGRSSDEQFF. The CDR3 DNA is TGTGCCAGCCTTAAGGAGGGTCGGAGCTCCGATGAGCAGTTCTTC.

This sequence joins TRBV6-6 and TRBJ1-1; no firm D call. This CDR3 region has 14 residues. Germline values: CDR1 MNHNY, CDR2 SVGAGI (reference sequence). V lost 0 bases and J 2 bases, leaving 7 bases between the germline ends. CDR3 residues: CASSYSMRNTEAFF. In DNA, the CDR3 is TGTGCCAGCAGTTACTCTATGAGAAACACTGAAGCTTTCTTT.

This clone is a singleton in its sample. The chain uses TRBV28 and TRBJ1-1; tentative D call: TRBD1 (6 bases). This CDR3 comprises 16 residues. Germline values: CDR1 MDHEN, CDR2 SYDVKM. V lost 5 bases to trimming and J lost 0 bases, with 16 bases between them. The CDR3 region has the DNA TGTGCCAGCAGTCCAATCCCGACAGGTATGAACACTGAAGCTTTCTTT. As protein: CASSPIPTGMNTEAFF.

The chain is built from TRBV1 and TRBJ2-1; TRBD2 was called by the table and not checked on the DNA. TRBV1 is described as a pseudogene. This CDR3 spans 19 amino acids. This CDR3 reads CTIRPRSLLAGDTYNEQFF. For the CDR3, the DNA is TGCACCATCAGACCCCGAAGTTTACTGGCGGGGGATACATACAATGAGCAGTTCTTC.

CDR3 DNA: TGTGCCAGCAGCCAAGAGGGCGGTCGGGGGTCCGGGGAGCTGTTTTTT. Amino acid sequence: CASSQEGGRGSGELFF. The J gene is TRBJ2-2, the V gene TRBV4-2; tentatively, D is TRBD2 (6 bases). Germline CDR1 LGHNA, CDR2 YNFKEQ. This CDR3 spans 16 amino acids. The V end lost 0 bases, the J end lost 6 bases, and 14 bases lay between the germline ends.

V is TRBV5-4 and J is TRBJ1-4, with D perhaps TRBD1 (6 bases). V lost 4 bases and J 8 bases, leaving 27 bases between the germline ends. The CDR3 is 18 amino acids. Looked up from germline, CDR1 is SGHNT and CDR2 is YYREEE (reference sequence). As DNA, the CDR3 is TGTGCCAGCAGCCAAGTCGTCGGAACAGGGAGCGGGGGAGAAAAACTGTTTTTT. Protein sequence: CASSQVVGTGSGGEKLFF.

The V and J genes are TRBV6-5 and TRBJ2-6; D unclear. The CDR3 is 15 residues long. V was shortened by 7 bases and J by 2 bases, with 12 bases between the two germline ends. The germline V gene has CDR1 MNHEY and CDR2 SVGAGI. CDR3 bases: TGTGCCAGCACTCAACGAGGCACTGGGGCCAACGTCCTGACTTTC. Encoded protein: CASTQRGTGANVLTF.

The chain couples TRBV9 to TRBJ2-1; 10 bases match TRBD2. Looked up from germline, CDR1 is SGDLS and CDR2 is YYNGEE. This CDR3 spans 14 amino acids. Trimming at V came to 3 bases and at J to 9 bases, leaving 6 bases not matched to a gene. This chain's CDR3 is CASSERGGEGEQFF. The DNA for the CDR3 is TGTGCCAGCAGCGAGCGGGGGGGCGAGGGTGAGCAGTTCTTC.

The chain employs TRBV9 and TRBJ2-7; 11 bases are shared with TRBD1. Trimming removed 4 bases from V and 4 bases from J; junction bases left unmatched: 4. This CDR3 is built from 14 residues. Germline assignment: CDR1 SGDLS and CDR2 YYNGEE. The CDR3 DNA reads as TGTGCCAGCAGCCTCCGGGACAGGGGGTACGAGCAGTACTTC. Translation gives CASSLRDRGYEQYF.

The chain links TRBV9 to TRBJ2-7; unclear D gene. This CDR3 contains 13 residues. The germline CDR1 and CDR2 sequences are SGDLS and YYNGEE. The germline V and J ends were trimmed by 0 bases and 7 bases, with 11 bases remaining between them. DNA for the CDR3: TGTGCCAGCAGCGTAGAGAGCGTGACGGAGCAGTACTTC. Its translation: CASSVESVTEQYF. The variable domain in full, with the rest retrieved from reference TRBV9 and TRBJ2-7, is DSGVTQTPKHLITATGQRVTLRCSPRSGDLSVYWYQQSLDQGLQFLIQYYNGEERAKGNILERFSAQQFPDLHSELNLSSLELGDSALYFCASSVESVTEQYFGPGTRLTVT.

This clone has just one count. The rearrangement uses TRBV5-1 and TRBJ2-1; tentative D call: TRBD2 (5 bases). This CDR3 region has 15 residues. Germline V gives CDR1 SGHRS, CDR2 YFSETQ. Trimming stripped 1 base from V and 10 bases from J, with 18 bases between. This CDR3 is CASSLNLAIEGEQFF. The CDR3 DNA reads TGCGCCAGCAGCTTGAACCTAGCTATAGAAGGGGAGCAGTTCTTC.

This clone was recorded once. The chain joins TRBV5-1 to TRBJ2-1; a weak D match, TRBD1 (5 bases). The ends were cut back, 0 bases at V and 6 bases at J, with 13 bases in the middle. Germline V CDR1 and CDR2: SGHRS, YFSETQ. CDR3 size: 15 residues. The CDR3 sequence is CASSLVRTGSNEQFF. The CDR3 nucleotides are TGCGCCAGCAGCTTGGTGAGAACAGGTAGCAATGAGCAGTTCTTC.

The V gene is TRBV4-1, the J gene TRBJ2-1, with 9 bases aligning to TRBD2. The ends lost 0 bases at V and 9 bases at J; junction bases unmatched: 9. CDR3 length equals 16 residues. The germline V gene has CDR1 MGHRA and CDR2 YSYEKL. CDR3 DNA sequence: TGCGCCAGCAGCCAAGATACTGGTTTAGCGGGGGTTGAGCAGTTCTTC. The encoded protein is CASSQDTGLAGVEQFF.